The present TCR beta chain was sequenced within a study of blood T cell repertoires in COVID-19. Study-level background: PBMCs, B-cell-depleted T cells, or T cells were the source of the cDNA or gDNA that made up the material.

Sequenced by immunoSEQ multiplex PCR; TCRdb stores in-frame clones only, minus some. The data hold 30,000 to 45,000 clones, with roughly 78% observed a single time. Trimming removed 4 bases from V and 0 bases from J, with 12 bases in between. The germline gives CDR1 SGHTS, CDR2 YDEGEE. The CDR3 runs to 15 residues. The source is a man in his sixties or seventies with acute or convalescent COVID-19. Sequencing was performed on peripheral blood. The chain employs TRBV5-8 and TRBJ2-3; a possible D gene is TRBD1 (6 bases). The CDR3 sequence is CASSAGTSSTDTQYF. CDR3 DNA sequence: TGTGCCAGCAGCGCAGGGACATCTAGCACAGATACGCAGTATTTT.